This TCR beta chain came from a study of human T cells and chemical hapten exposure. Across the whole study: Weekly administration of diphenylcyclopropenone to the scalp of patients continued throughout the roughly 25-week study. Findings and limits, study-wide: Large CDR3 similarity clusters arose significantly more often from expanded TCRs than from controls. Sensitization with DPC brought no change to TCRs above 1 in 1000 in frequency.

Trimming cost V 0 bases and J 4 bases; bases outside gene matches: 9. Germline lookup yields CDR1 LGHDT and CDR2 YNNKEL (reference sequence). The CDR3 contains 16 residues. Via MiXCR, TCRdb re-called the RACE reads, giving one row per CDR3 protein. The sample holds 110,000 to 150,000 distinct CDR3 sequences, around 11% seen once. The time point: patch test 2, 6 weeks after DPC sensitization. Treatment reported: therapeutic diphenylcyclopropenone sensitization with weekly scalp DPC. The sample holds many counts of this clonotype. Its specificity is unknown. The rearrangement links TRBV3-1 to TRBJ2-7, with 7 positions matching TRBD2. The source was whole blood, collected in connection with sensitization to the hapten diphenylcyclopropenone (DPC). This TCR was recovered from a woman in her forties or fifties with alopecia areata. Some clones in this sample may be carry-over from other donors' samples. CDR3 sequence reads: CASSQEAPGRTYEQYF. The DNA for the CDR3 is TGTGCCAGCAGCCAAGAGGCCCCCGGGAGGACTTACGAGCAGTACTTC.